Listed below are T cell receptor beta chains from one sample, sequenced in a study of regulatory T cells in long-lasting Graves disease. TCRdb re-analysed the multiplex PCR reads in MiXCR, keeping a single row per CDR3 protein. The table lists some 350,000 distinct CDR3 sequences, roughly 16% of them singletons, with around 21% in the top ten. This sample was shared with a second study, whose subject was T cells in Graves' hyperthyroidism and ophthalmopathy.

The input for sequencing was peripheral blood mononuclear cells (PBMCs), taken at new diagnosis, from a patient treated with antithyroid drugs. Receptor source: a young woman with Graves disease. The CDR3 runs from the conserved cysteine through the conserved F or W. The D gene is left open where the match is weak. Size is omitted from some rows. Given values are once, few, many or a class for expanded clones.

j_call v_call d_call clone_size cdr3_length cdr3_nt cdr3_aa
TRBJ2-3 TRBV2 NA many 14 TGTGCCAGCAAGCCCTTAGCGCCCACAGATACGCAGTATTTT CASKPLAPTDTQYF
TRBJ1-3 TRBV3-1 TRBD1 NA 18 TGTGCCAGCAGCCATCACGCGTGGGGACAGGGGGGCGGAAACACCATATATTTT CASSHHAWGQGGGNTIYF
TRBJ2-5 TRBV11-2 NA many 14 TGTGCCAGCAGCCTTGGGACGGTAAAAGAGACCCAGTACTTC CASSLGTVKETQYF
TRBJ2-7 TRBV6-5 NA many 14 TGTGCCAGCAGTTACTCGAGGGTCTCTTACGAGCAGTACTTC CASSYSRVSYEQYF
TRBJ2-1 TRBV10-1 TRBD2 many 16 TGCGCCAGCAGTGAGATAGCGGGGGGTTTCTACAATGAGCAGTTCTTC CASSEIAGGFYNEQFF
TRBJ2-7 TRBV2 NA many 13 TGTGCCAGCAGCAGGAGGAAGTTCGACGAGCAGTACTTC CASSRRKFDEQYF
TRBJ2-3 TRBV10-1 NA many 16 TGCGCCAGCAGTGACCCGGGTGGGGATCGCACAGATACGCAGTATTTT CASSDPGGDRTDTQYF
TRBJ1-6 TRBV5-1 NA many 15 TGCGCCAGCAGCTTGGACAGAGCCTATAATTCACCCCTCCACTTT CASSLDRAYNSPLHF
TRBJ2-1 TRBV27 TRBD2 many 17 TGTGCCAGCAGTCAACAATCTAGCGGGAGAATTTACAATGAGCAGTTCTTC CASSQQSSGRIYNEQFF
TRBJ2-3 TRBV19 TRBD1 few 13 TGTGCCACCCGGGACAGGGGTTCAGATACGCAGTATTTT CATRDRGSDTQYF
TRBJ2-2 TRBV12-3/TRBV12-4 NA many 13 TGTGCCAGCAGTAGCAGGGTCGGCGGGGAGCTGTTTTTT CASSSRVGGELFF
TRBJ2-1 TRBV7-9 TRBD2 few 17 TGTGCCAGCAGCTTAGAAGGGGCGGCGGGACTAATAAATGAGCAGTTCTTC CASSLEGAAGLINEQFF
TRBJ2-7 TRBV18 TRBD2 many 16 TGTGCCAGCTCACGCCTAACTAGCGGGAGGGCGAACGAGCAGTACTTC CASSRLTSGRANEQYF
TRBJ2-4 TRBV19 NA NA 14 TGTGCCAGTAGTAACGGAATAGCCAAAAACATTCAGTACTTC CASSNGIAKNIQYF
TRBJ2-5 TRBV12-3/TRBV12-4 NA many 15 TGTGCCAGCAGTTTTGGGGGACAACACAAAGAGACCCAGTACTTC CASSFGGQHKETQYF
TRBJ1-4 TRBV20-1 TRBD1 few 18 TGCAGTGCTTCCAGGGGACAGTCGGTGTCGGGGGGGAATGAAAAACTGTTTTTT CSASRGQSVSGGNEKLFF
TRBJ2-7 TRBV7-3 NA NA 14 TGTGCCAGCAGCTTAAGGGCAGGTTCCTACGAGCAGTACTTC CASSLRAGSYEQYF
TRBJ1-5 TRBV7-8 NA many 16 TGTGCCAGCAGCCCCCCCGGTAACAGTAAAAATCAGCCCCAGCATTTT CASSPPGNSKNQPQHF
TRBJ2-5 TRBV28 NA many 15 TGTGCCAGCATCCCATCACTAGGCTCACAAGAGACCCAGTACTTC CASIPSLGSQETQYF
TRBJ2-2 TRBV11-2 NA many 16 TGTGCCAGCAGCTTATTGATGCGGGGTAACACCGGGGAGCTGTTTTTT CASSLLMRGNTGELFF
TRBJ2-7 TRBV28 TRBD2 NA 18 TGTGCCAGCAGTGGGACTAGCGGGAGCCGACGGGGTCTCTACGAGCAGTACTTC CASSGTSGSRRGLYEQYF
TRBJ2-5 TRBV7-9 TRBD2 many 15 TGTGCCAGCAGCACGTCGCCCGCGGGGGGAGAGACCCAGTACTTC CASSTSPAGGETQYF